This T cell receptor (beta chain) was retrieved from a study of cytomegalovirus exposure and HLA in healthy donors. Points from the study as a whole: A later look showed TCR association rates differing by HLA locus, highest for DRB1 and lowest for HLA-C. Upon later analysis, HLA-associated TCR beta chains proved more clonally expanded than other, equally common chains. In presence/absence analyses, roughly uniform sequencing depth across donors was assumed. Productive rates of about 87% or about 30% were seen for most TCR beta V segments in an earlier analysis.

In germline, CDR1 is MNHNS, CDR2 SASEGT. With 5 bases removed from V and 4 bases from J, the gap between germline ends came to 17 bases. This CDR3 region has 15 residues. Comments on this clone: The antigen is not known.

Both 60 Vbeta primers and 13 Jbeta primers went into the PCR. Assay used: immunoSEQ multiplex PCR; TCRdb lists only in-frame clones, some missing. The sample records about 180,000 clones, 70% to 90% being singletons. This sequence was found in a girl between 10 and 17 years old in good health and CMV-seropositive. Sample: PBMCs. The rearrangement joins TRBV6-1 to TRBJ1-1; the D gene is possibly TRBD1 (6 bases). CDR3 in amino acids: CASSLTRGGGTEAFF. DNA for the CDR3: TGTGCCAGCAGTCTCACGCGGGGGGGCGGCACTGAAGCTTTCTTT.